These 10 T cell receptor beta chains were all obtained from the same sample, sequenced in a study of T cell clonality in common variable immunodeficiency. The protocol was immunoSEQ multiplex PCR, while the TCRdb copy is restricted to in-frame clones and leaves out a portion. Singletons are absent from the sample, which has 50,000 to 65,000 clones. Source material: peripheral blood mononuclear cells. Receptors were obtained from a person aged 18 to 70 in good health.

In its sample, this clone was seen many times. The DNA ends 3 residues before the CDR3 does, and the rest of the CDR3 is filled in from the germline J gene. Other DNA sequences from this sample encode an identical CDR3 as well. The chain is built from TRBV29-1 and TRBJ1-3, with 7 bases fitting TRBD1. CDR3 length: 13 amino acids. The V segment lost 6 bases and the J segment 0 bases; nucleotides outside the gene matches: 2. Germline-derived CDR1 and CDR2 are SQVTM and ANQGSEA. The CDR3 DNA, read in part, is TGCAGCGTGGGGACAGCCTCTGGAAACACC. Amino acid sequence: CSVGTASGNT. In full, the CDR3 is CSVGTASGNTIYF.

In its sample, this clone was seen many times. The read falls 3 residues short of the CDR3 end, and the missing part is taken from the germline J gene. The chain uses TRBV15 and TRBJ2-1; the match to TRBD2 covers 7 bases. The J segment lost 7 bases and the V segment lost 1 base, leaving 7 bases of the junction unmatched. The CDR3 covers 15 residues. Germline-derived CDR1 and CDR2 are LNHNV and YYDKDF (reference sequence). CDR3 protein: CATSRAAGEVNEQFF. The sequenced CDR3 bases are TGTGCCACCAGCAGAGCGGCGGGAGAAGTAAATGAG. The entire variable domain, with the rest obtained from reference TRBV15 and TRBJ2-1, is as follows: DAMVIQNPRYQVTQFGKPVTLSCSQTLNHNVMYWYQQKSSQAPKLLFHYYDKDFNNEADTPDNFQSRRPNTSFCFLDIRSPGLGDTAMYLCATSRAAGEVNEQFFGPGTRLTVL.

This clone was recorded at least ten times. The read terminates 3 residues before the CDR3 end, so the remaining end is supplied by the germline J gene. The chain employs TRBV11-2 and TRBJ2-1; D not certain. CDR1 and CDR2 (germline): SGHAT, FQNNGV. The CDR3 is made up of 11 amino acids. Trimming removed 2 bases at V and 7 bases at J, with 3 bases between. CDR3 loop: CASSLLNEQFF. The sequenced CDR3 bases are TGTGCCAGCAGCTTACTGAATGAG.

In its sample, this clone was seen a few times. The sequence runs out 3 residues before the end of the CDR3; the remainder is reconstructed from the germline J gene. This chain joins TRBV18 and TRBJ2-2, with D unresolved. The CDR3 has 13 amino acids. The ends were cut back, 3 bases at V and 6 bases at J, with 8 bases in the middle. Germline V lookup: CDR1 KGHSH, CDR2 LQKENI. The sequenced part of the CDR3 DNA is TGTGCCAGCTCACCTGCCAGGTCCGGGGAG. Translation: CASSPARSGE. The complete CDR3 reads CASSPARSGELFF.

This clone was counted at least ten times. The read halts 3 residues ahead of the CDR3 end, with the missing end drawn from the germline J gene. V usage is TRBV19 and J usage is TRBJ1-3; 8 positions agree with TRBD1. Trimming took 5 bases from V and 4 from J; bases not matched to a gene: 10. There are 16 residues in the CDR3. Germline V gene data show CDR1 as LNHDA and CDR2 as SQIVND (reference sequence). The CDR3 bases that were read are TGTGCCAGTAGTTCCCTCCTGGACAGGGTGGGAAACACC. Its protein product is CASSSLLDRVGNT. The entire CDR3 protein is CASSSLLDRVGNTIYF.

The sample holds many counts of this clone. The read falls 3 residues short of the CDR3 end, and the missing part is taken from the germline J gene. V gene TRBV5-1 combines with J gene TRBJ2-5; no clear D. The CDR3 runs to 14 residues. Trimming left V 0 bases short and J 5 bases short, with 11 bases between. Germline lookup yields CDR1 SGHRS and CDR2 YFSETQ. Incomplete CDR3 DNA: TGCGCCAGCAGCTTGGGGCAAGACGGGGAGACC. Protein: CASSLGQDGET. In full, the CDR3 is CASSLGQDGETQYF.

Of note for this clone: Relative to the germline gene, one junction end is altered; a read error may explain this. The read finishes 3 residues shy of the CDR3 end, and the germline J gene is used to complete it. The rearrangement uses TRBV19 and TRBJ1-1; the match to TRBD1 covers 7 bases. Germline CDR1 is LNHDA and CDR2 is SQIVND (reference sequence). The length of the CDR3 is 15 residues. The DNA read from the CDR3 is TGTGCCAGTAGTAACTACAGGGGTAAGGACACTGAC. Translated, it gives CASSNYRGKDTD. The whole CDR3 protein reads CASSNYRGKDTDAFF.

This clone came up many times. The CDR3 extends 3 residues past the end of the read, so its final part is completed from the germline J gene. V usage is TRBV19 and J usage is TRBJ1-4, with a tentative D call TRBD1 (5 bases). This CDR3 is built from 16 residues. Germline V lookup: CDR1 LNHDA, CDR2 SQIVND (reference sequence). V shed 5 bases and J shed 4 bases, with 17 bases lying between them. This CDR3 is CASSVIRGDFNEKLFF. CDR3 DNA (partial): TGTGCCAGTAGTGTCATCCGAGGGGACTTTAATGAAAAA.

This clone was seen at least ten times. The read halts 3 residues ahead of the CDR3 end, with the missing end drawn from the germline J gene. The chain has TRBV7-2 and TRBJ1-2; D is undetermined. The CDR3 covers 13 residues. Germline CDR1 is SGHTA and CDR2 is FQGNSA. The V end was cut by 5 bases, the J end by 7 bases, with 14 bases between. CDR3 sequence reads: CASSLRPEGGYTF. The sequenced CDR3 bases are TGTGCCAGCAGCCTTCGACCCGAGGGTGGC.

There are many counts of this clone. The missing CDR3 end, 3 residues past where the read stops, is filled in from the germline J gene. J is TRBJ2-3 and V is TRBV5-1; 14 positions agree with TRBD2. Trimming removed 4 bases from V and 7 bases from J; junction bases left unmatched: 5. In germline, CDR1 is SGHRS, CDR2 YFSETQ. This CDR3 comprises 15 residues. CDR3: CASSSGLAGGNTQYF. The sequenced part of the CDR3 DNA is TGCGCCAGCAGCAGCGGACTAGCGGGAGGTAATACG.